The clone carrying this T cell receptor (beta chain) was observed a few times. V was cut by 0 bases and J by 3 bases, with 10 bases left in between. CDR3 length: 15 amino acids. Germline V lookup: CDR1 SGDLS, CDR2 YYNGEE. This specimen belongs to a study of beta chain features in type 1 diabetes. The investigators reverse transcribed all of the isolated RNA, so they sequenced expressed TCRB transcripts. Profiling relied on immunoSEQ multiplex PCR, and the TCRdb table lists in-frame clones only, not all of them. The profile shows fewer than 550,000 clones, approximately 10% of them singletons. This rearrangement joins TRBV9 to TRBJ2-1; D may be TRBD2 (5 bases). The specimen was naive CD4+ T cells from blood. This receptor was identified in a woman between 18 and 29 years old in good health. The chain's CDR3 is CASSVGWRSYNEQFF. CDR3 nucleotide sequence: TGTGCCAGCAGCGTAGGGTGGAGGAGCTACAATGAGCAGTTCTTC.